These 30 T cell receptor beta chains were all obtained from the same sample, sequenced in a study of radiotherapy plus CTLA-4 blockade in lung cancer. Clones were read by immunoSEQ multiplex PCR, and TCRdb kept only the in-frame ones, dropping some. Of around 100,000 clones in the sample, 70% to 85% were seen once. The source was peripheral blood, collected from a patient treated with radiotherapy plus ipilimumab. Source of these receptors: a human donor with non-small cell lung cancer that progressed on radiotherapy plus ipilimumab. Some clones in this sample may be carry-over from other donors' samples.

This clone occurred once. Other DNA sequences in this sample translate to the same CDR3. The chain employs TRBV5-1 and TRBJ2-5; D gene uncertain. CDR1 SGHRS and CDR2 YFSETQ come from the germline V gene. V shed 0 bases and J shed 3 bases, with 6 bases lying between them. This CDR3 contains 13 residues. CDR3 nucleotide sequence: TGCGCCAGCAGCTTGGGTGGGGAAGAGACCCAGTACTTC. It yields the protein CASSLGGEETQYF.

DNA for the CDR3: TGTGCCAGCAGGGGGGGGGCTCGAGAGTATGGCTACACCTTC. Translation gives CASRGGAREYGYTF. The rearrangement uses TRBV2 and TRBJ1-2; D might be TRBD1 (6 bases). Germline V gene data show CDR1 as SNHLY and CDR2 as FYNNEI. With 6 bases removed from V and 5 bases from J, the gap between germline ends came to 16 bases. The CDR3 totals 14 residues.

The chain uses TRBV14 and TRBJ1-2; D is perhaps TRBD1 (5 bases). Germline lookup yields CDR1 SGHDN and CDR2 FVKESK. CDR3 length: 14 amino acids. The germline V and J ends were trimmed by 5 bases and 6 bases, with 16 bases remaining between them. The CDR3 DNA is TGTGCCAGCAGCAACCTTCCGGGGGTCCATGGCTACACCTTC. It codes for CASSNLPGVHGYTF.

V and J are TRBV28 and TRBJ1-5, with TRBD1 matching 8 bases. Germline CDR1 and CDR2: MDHEN and SYDVKM. With V trimmed by 5 bases and J by 0 bases, 3 bases remained unmatched. The CDR3 has 15 residues. The CDR3 here is CASSPGQGSNQPQHF. Here the CDR3 DNA reads TGTGCCAGCAGTCCCGGACAGGGTAGCAATCAGCCCCAGCATTTT.

The chain uses TRBV19 and TRBJ1-1; no definite D call. CDR1 is LNHDA and CDR2 is SQIVND in the germline V gene (reference sequence). The CDR3 contains 14 residues. Trimming stripped 5 bases from V and 1 base from J, with 11 bases between. CDR3 loop: CASSEGRRNTEAFF. In DNA form, the CDR3 reads TGTGCCAGTAGTGAGGGCAGAAGGAACACTGAAGCTTTCTTT.

This rearrangement joins TRBV25-1 to TRBJ2-4; D might be TRBD1 or TRBD2, each matching 5 bases. Germline CDR1 and CDR2: MGHDK and SYGVNS. V was shortened by 9 bases and J by 1 base, with 10 bases between the two germline ends. The length of the CDR3 is 13 residues. CDR3 bases: TGTGCCAGGGGGGTAGTGGCCAAAAACATTCAGTACTTC. It specifies CARGVVAKNIQYF.

This chain connects TRBV25-1 to TRBJ1-2, with a possible D match to TRBD1 (5 bases). V was clipped by 2 bases and J by 3 bases, with 7 bases between them. Germline lookup yields CDR1 MGHDK and CDR2 SYGVNS. The CDR3 contains 13 residues. CDR3: CASSEGTYYGYTF. The CDR3 DNA reads TGTGCCAGCAGTGAAGGGACGTACTATGGCTACACCTTC.

V usage is TRBV29-1 and J usage is TRBJ1-3; no reliable D call. Trimming took 4 bases from V and 2 from J, leaving 18 bases between them. Per the germline V gene, CDR1 is SQVTM and CDR2 is ANQGSEA. This CDR3 has 16 amino acids. The CDR3 region has the DNA TGCAGCGTTGTTGATCTAGCAGAGGCGGCTGGAAACACCATATATTTT. Amino acids: CSVVDLAEAAGNTIYF.

Comment on this clone: The same CDR3 can be traced to other DNA sequences in this sample. V gene TRBV28 combines with J gene TRBJ1-1; D not resolved. V was cut by 5 bases and J by 2 bases, with 6 bases left in between. The CDR3 length is 12 residues. CDR1 is MDHEN and CDR2 is SYDVKM in the germline V gene. The CDR3 reads CASSLRNTEAFF. The CDR3 region has the DNA TGTGCCAGCAGTCTAAGAAACACTGAAGCTTTCTTT.

V gene TRBV5-6 combines with J gene TRBJ1-5; D is unresolved. The germline V gene has CDR1 SGHDT and CDR2 YYEEEE. The length of the CDR3 is 14 residues. Trimming removed 2 bases from V and 2 bases from J, with 8 bases in between. The CDR3 protein is CASSFWGGNQPQHF. CDR3 bases: TGTGCCAGCAGCTTTTGGGGTGGCAATCAGCCCCAGCATTTT.

The chain couples TRBV19 to TRBJ2-2; D remains ambiguous. Trimming took off 7 bases at V and 5 bases at J, with 11 bases between the two ends. This CDR3 is built from 13 residues. Germline assignment: CDR1 LNHDA and CDR2 SQIVND (reference sequence). CDR3 sequence (DNA): TGTGCCAGTATGACCAGGTTTACCGGGGAGCTGTTTTTT. It specifies CASMTRFTGELFF.

There are a few counts of this clone. The chain employs TRBV6-6 and TRBJ1-5; D is perhaps TRBD1 (5 bases). This CDR3 has 14 residues. V gave up 7 bases and J gave up 6 bases, with 16 bases separating them. Per germline, CDR1 MNHNY and CDR2 SVGAGI (reference sequence). The CDR3 region has the DNA TGTGCCAGCAACCACCAGGGTCGGGGTCAGCCCCAGCATTTT. It translates to CASNHQGRGQPQHF.

The rearrangement joins TRBV18 to TRBJ1-5; D unresolved. Germline V lookup: CDR1 KGHSH, CDR2 LQKENI. This CDR3 has 16 residues. The V gene lost 3 bases and the J gene lost 0 bases, with 12 bases spanning the gap. The CDR3 region is CASSPGVGDSNQPQHF. The CDR3 bases are TGTGCCAGCTCACCCGGAGTCGGGGATAGCAATCAGCCCCAGCATTTT. The full variable domain, rest sourced from reference TRBV18 and TRBJ1-5, is NAGVMQNPRHLVRRRGQEARLRCSPMKGHSHVYWYRQLPEEGLKFMVYLQKENIIDESGMPKERFSAEFPKEGPSILRIQQVVRGDSAAYFCASSPGVGDSNQPQHFGDGTRLSIL.

The chain uses TRBV19 and TRBJ2-3; D may be TRBD1 (5 bases). CDR1 is LNHDA and CDR2 is SQIVND in the germline V gene (reference sequence). The germline V and J ends were trimmed by 6 bases and 4 bases, with 20 bases remaining between them. This CDR3 is built from 16 residues. The chain's CDR3 is CASRSRTSKGPDTQYF. DNA of the CDR3: TGTGCCAGTAGGTCTCGTACCTCCAAGGGGCCAGATACGCAGTATTTT. Full variable domain (remainder filled in from reference TRBV19 and TRBJ2-3): DGGITQSPKYLFRKEGQNVTLSCEQNLNHDAMYWYRQDPGQGLRLIYYSQIVNDFQKGDIAEGYSVSREKKESFPLTVTSAQKNPTAFYLCASRSRTSKGPDTQYFGPGTRLTVL.

The chain is built from TRBV7-6 and TRBJ2-3; D is perhaps TRBD2 (6 bases). The CDR3 sequence is 14 residues long. Germline V lookup: CDR1 SGHVS, CDR2 FNYEAQ. Trimming stripped 5 bases from V and 5 bases from J, with 14 bases between. This CDR3 reads CASSPRPREDTQYF. The CDR3 DNA follows: TGTGCCAGCAGCCCCCGCCCGCGGGAAGATACGCAGTATTTT.

This sequence joins TRBV10-3 and TRBJ1-1; D not resolved. Germline V lookup: CDR1 ENHRY, CDR2 SYGVKD. The V and J ends lost 7 bases and 0 bases respectively, with 12 bases between them. The CDR3 consists of 14 residues. CDR3 sequence reads: CAITNGIMNTEAFF. CDR3 sequence (DNA): TGTGCCATCACCAACGGGATAATGAACACTGAAGCTTTCTTT.

The chain combines TRBV27 with TRBJ2-5; 12 bases line up with TRBD2. Germline values: CDR1 MNHEY, CDR2 SMNVEV (reference sequence). CDR3 size: 16 residues. V lost 4 bases and J lost 5; bases outside the gene matches: 8. This CDR3 reads CASSSGTSGRGETQYF. In DNA form, the CDR3 reads TGTGCCAGCAGTTCAGGGACTAGCGGGCGAGGCGAGACCCAGTACTTC.

On this clone: Sequence at one end of the junction differs from germline and may be a read error. Other DNA sequences in the same sample also yield this CDR3. V is TRBV16 and J is TRBJ1-2, with a tentative D call TRBD1 (6 bases). Germline values: CDR1 KGHSY, CDR2 FQNENV. The CDR3 sequence is 15 residues long. CDR3 in amino acids: CASSQSTRGNYGYTF. The CDR3 bases are TGCGCCAGCAGCCAATCGACCAGGGGAAACTATGGCTACACCTTC.

The V gene is TRBV28, the J gene TRBJ1-2, with D uncertain. CDR1 is MDHEN and CDR2 is SYDVKM in the germline V gene. The CDR3 is 13 residues long. V lost 9 bases and J lost 3, with 14 bases in between. CDR3 sequence reads: CASQTGLDYGYTF. The CDR3 DNA reads TGTGCCAGTCAAACTGGGTTGGACTATGGCTACACCTTC.

J is TRBJ2-2 and V is TRBV2; possibly TRBD1 for D (5 bases). The CDR3 runs to 14 residues. The V and J ends lost 5 bases and 1 base respectively, with 8 bases between them. Germline assignment: CDR1 SNHLY and CDR2 FYNNEI. The CDR3 sequence is CASSSDRNTGELFF. CDR3 coding DNA: TGTGCCAGCAGTTCCGACAGGAACACCGGGGAGCTGTTTTTT.

This rearrangement joins TRBV2 to TRBJ1-1; D is uncertain. Germline-derived CDR1 and CDR2 are SNHLY and FYNNEI. This CDR3 is 14 amino acids long. The V end was cut by 9 bases, the J end by 4 bases, with 18 bases between. In nucleotides, the CDR3 is TGTGCCAGTAACCGAGGGTTTATAGGCACTGAAGCTTTCTTT. Its protein product is CASNRGFIGTEAFF.

The chain recombines TRBV5-1 with TRBJ2-1; D possibly corresponds to TRBD2 (6 bases). The CDR3 is made up of 15 amino acids. CDR1 is SGHRS, CDR2 YFSETQ, per germline. The V and J ends lost 4 bases and 5 bases respectively, with 16 bases between them. The CDR3 DNA reads TGCGCCAGCAGCCCGGTCGGAGGGGCGAACAATGAGCAGTTCTTC. Protein: CASSPVGGANNEQFF.

The chain couples TRBV9 to TRBJ2-1; 10 nucleotides align to TRBD2. The CDR3 covers 13 residues. The V gene end was trimmed by 6 bases and the J gene end by 7 bases; junction bases not matched to a gene: 4. Per germline, CDR1 SGDLS and CDR2 YYNGEE. CDR3 sequence (DNA): TGTGCCAGCAAGTCTAGCGGGGGTAATGAGCAGTTCTTC. It encodes CASKSSGGNEQFF.

CDR3 bases: TGTGCCAGCTCACCAAGTGGGGATGATGGCTACACCTTC. Amino acids: CASSPSGDDGYTF. The genes are TRBV18 and TRBJ1-2; D is uncertain. Trimming took 2 bases from V and 6 from J, leaving 10 bases between them. CDR1 and CDR2 from the germline V gene are KGHSH and LQKENI. CDR3 size: 13 residues.

This chain uses TRBV21-1 with TRBJ2-7. TRBV21-1 counts as a pseudogene. This CDR3 comprises 10 residues. CDR3 bases: TGTGCCAGCAGCAACTACGAGCAGTACTTC. Protein sequence: CASSNYEQYF.

CDR3 protein: CASSLGQGSYEQYF. The CDR3, as DNA: TGTGCCAGCAGCCTGGGACAGGGATCCTACGAGCAGTACTTC. This chain uses TRBV9 with TRBJ2-7; 9 positions match TRBD1. The ends lost 4 bases at V and 1 base at J; junction bases unmatched: 3. Germline V gives CDR1 SGDLS, CDR2 YYNGEE. The CDR3 extends over 14 amino acids.

The CDR3 protein is CASRSRTLGTEAFF. DNA of the CDR3: TGTGCCAGCAGAAGCAGGACCCTGGGCACTGAAGCTTTCTTT. The chain recombines TRBV2 with TRBJ1-1; D is uncertain. This CDR3 contains 14 residues. Trimming removed 6 bases at V and 4 bases at J, with 15 bases between. Germline CDR1 and CDR2: SNHLY and FYNNEI.

This sequence joins TRBV4-3 and TRBJ2-7; weak D call: TRBD2 (7 bases). V lost 0 bases and J 6 bases, leaving 15 bases between the germline ends. The CDR3 has 15 amino acids. In germline, CDR1 is LGHNA, CDR2 YSLEER. CDR3 nucleotides: TGCGCCAGCAGCCAAGAGGAGGGGGGGGTAGGCGAGCAGTACTTC. Protein: CASSQEEGGVGEQYF.

J is TRBJ2-1 and V is TRBV18, with TRBD2 as a possible D gene (5 bases). The germline gives CDR1 KGHSH, CDR2 LQKENI. The CDR3 length is 12 residues. V lost 3 bases and J lost 10, with 10 bases in between. CDR3 protein: CASSPGVKEQFF. Written as DNA, the CDR3 is TGTGCCAGCTCACCGGGAGTGAAGGAGCAGTTCTTC.

Remarks on this clone: Other DNA sequences in the sample encode the same CDR3. This chain connects TRBV7-3 to TRBJ1-2; D is perhaps TRBD1 (5 bases). Per the germline V gene, CDR1 is SGHTA and CDR2 is FQGTGA. The CDR3 sequence is 13 residues long. The ends were cut back, 4 bases at V and 7 bases at J, with 13 bases in the middle. CDR3 region: CASSSGPYSGYTF. CDR3 sequence (DNA): TGTGCCAGCAGCTCGGGACCCTACAGTGGCTACACCTTC.